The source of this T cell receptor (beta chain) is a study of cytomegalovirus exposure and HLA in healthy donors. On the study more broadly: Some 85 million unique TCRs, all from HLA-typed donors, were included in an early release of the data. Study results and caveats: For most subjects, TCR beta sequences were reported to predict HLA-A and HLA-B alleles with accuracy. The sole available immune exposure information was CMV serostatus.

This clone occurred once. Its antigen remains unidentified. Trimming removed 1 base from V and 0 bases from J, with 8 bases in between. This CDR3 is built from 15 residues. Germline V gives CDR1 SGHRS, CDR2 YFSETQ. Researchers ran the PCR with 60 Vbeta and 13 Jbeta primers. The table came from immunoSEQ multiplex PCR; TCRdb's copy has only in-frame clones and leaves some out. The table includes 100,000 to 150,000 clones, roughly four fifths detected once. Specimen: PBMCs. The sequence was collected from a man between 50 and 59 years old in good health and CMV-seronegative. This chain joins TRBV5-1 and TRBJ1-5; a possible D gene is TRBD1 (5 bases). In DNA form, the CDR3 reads TGCGCCAGCAGCTTGACAGGAAATAGCAATCAGCCCCAGCATTTT. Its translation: CASSLTGNSNQPQHF.